This paragraph covers one TCR beta chain sequence. This entry is derived from a study of blood T cell repertoires in COVID-19. Clones were sequenced by immunoSEQ multiplex PCR, and TCRdb holds only the in-frame ones, with some missing. The sample lists some 250,000 clones; 70% to 90% were seen once. Material: peripheral blood. The clonotype comes from a human donor in a cohort sampled during active COVID-19.

The CDR3 bases are TGTGCCAGCAGCTCGCTCGGGTCATCTAATGAAAAACTGTTTTTT. Translation: CASSSLGSSNEKLFF. J is TRBJ1-4 and V is TRBV7-2; D unresolved. Trimming removed 4 bases from V and 3 bases from J, with 12 bases in between. The CDR3 covers 15 residues. Germline CDR1 reads SGHTA; CDR2 reads FQGNSA.